The clone carrying this TCR beta chain has more than one count but fewer than ten. Its antigen is unidentified. The sample holds other DNA sequences that translate to the same CDR3. The CDR3 is made up of 13 amino acids. The germline V gene encodes CDR1 MNHEY and CDR2 SVGAGI. V gave up 5 bases and J gave up 5 bases; unmatched junction bases: 2. Antigen-specific CD4+ T cell clonotypes were called by their expansion after viral peptide-pool culture in ViraFEST. Isolating CD4+ T cells followed more than 9 days of culture. Participants received two doses of either the BNT162b2 or mRNA-1273 vaccine. The entry originates in a study of vaccination effects on CD4 cells after COVID-19. The assay was immunoSEQ multiplex PCR, and TCRdb's table has in-frame clones only and misses some. Of 30,000 to 40,000 clones listed, approximately 69% are singletons.

The chain recombines TRBV6-5 with TRBJ1-5; TRBD1 matches at 8 bases. This specimen consisted of CD4+ T cells from PBMCs cultured with SARS-CoV-2 spike peptides, obtained after COVID-19 vaccination. The clonotype comes from a human donor who received a COVID-19 vaccine. CDR3 nucleotides: TGTGCCAGCAGTCTACAGGGGGATCAGCCCCAGCATTTT. The encoded protein is CASSLQGDQPQHF.